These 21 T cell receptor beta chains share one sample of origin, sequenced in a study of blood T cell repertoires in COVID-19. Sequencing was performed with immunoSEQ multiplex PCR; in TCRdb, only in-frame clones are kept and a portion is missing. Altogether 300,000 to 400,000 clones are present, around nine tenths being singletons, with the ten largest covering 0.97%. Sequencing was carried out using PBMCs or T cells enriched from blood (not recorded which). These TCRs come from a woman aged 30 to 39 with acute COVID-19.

Here the CDR3 reads CASSLGQDTEAFF. Written as DNA, the CDR3 is TGTGCCAGCTCACTCGGACAGGACACTGAAGCTTTCTTT. This chain links TRBV18 with TRBJ1-1, with 7 positions matching TRBD1. Germline lookup yields CDR1 KGHSH and CDR2 LQKENI. The length of the CDR3 is 13 residues. The ends lost 4 bases at V and 3 bases at J; junction bases unmatched: 2. The full variable domain, completed using reference TRBV18 and TRBJ1-1, is NAGVMQNPRHLVRRRGQEARLRCSPMKGHSHVYWYRQLPEEGLKFMVYLQKENIIDESGMPKERFSAEFPKEGPSILRIQQVVRGDSAAYFCASSLGQDTEAFFGQGTRLTVV.

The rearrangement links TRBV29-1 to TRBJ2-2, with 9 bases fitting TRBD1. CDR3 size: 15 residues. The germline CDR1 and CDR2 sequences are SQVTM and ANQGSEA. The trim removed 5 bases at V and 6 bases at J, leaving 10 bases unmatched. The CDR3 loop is CSVSNRGLSAGELFF. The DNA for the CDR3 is TGCAGCGTTTCCAACAGGGGGCTGTCTGCCGGGGAGCTGTTTTTT.

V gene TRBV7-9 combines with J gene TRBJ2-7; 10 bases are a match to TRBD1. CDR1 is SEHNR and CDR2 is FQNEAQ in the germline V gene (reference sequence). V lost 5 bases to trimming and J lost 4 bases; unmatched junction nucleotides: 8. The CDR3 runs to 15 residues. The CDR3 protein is CASSRGGQGGYEQYF. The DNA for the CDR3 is TGTGCCAGCAGCCGCGGTGGACAGGGGGGGTACGAGCAGTACTTC. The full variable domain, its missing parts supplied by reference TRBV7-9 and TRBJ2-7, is DTGVSQNPRHKITKRGQNVTFRCDPISEHNRLYWYRQTLGQGPEFLTYFQNEAQLEKSRLLSDRFSAERPKGSFSTLEIQRTEQGDSAMYLCASSRGGQGGYEQYFGPGTRLTVT.

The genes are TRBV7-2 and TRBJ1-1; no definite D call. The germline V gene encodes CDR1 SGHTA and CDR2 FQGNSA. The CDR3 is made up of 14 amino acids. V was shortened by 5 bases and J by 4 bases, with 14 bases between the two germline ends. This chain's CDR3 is CASSLRGFGTEAFF. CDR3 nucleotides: TGTGCCAGCAGCCTTCGGGGTTTTGGCACTGAAGCTTTCTTT.

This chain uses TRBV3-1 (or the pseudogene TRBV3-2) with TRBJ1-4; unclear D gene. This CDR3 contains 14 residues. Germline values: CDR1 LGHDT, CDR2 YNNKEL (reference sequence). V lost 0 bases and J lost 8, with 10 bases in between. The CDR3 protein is CASSQDIGGEKLFF. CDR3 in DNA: TGTGCCAGCAGCCAAGATATTGGAGGGGAAAAACTGTTTTTT.

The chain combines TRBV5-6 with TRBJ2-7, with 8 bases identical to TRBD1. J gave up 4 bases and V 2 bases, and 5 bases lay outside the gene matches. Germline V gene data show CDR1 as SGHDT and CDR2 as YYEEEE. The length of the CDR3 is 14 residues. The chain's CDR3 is CASSFRGRLYEQYF. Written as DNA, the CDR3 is TGTGCCAGCAGCTTCAGGGGGCGCTTGTACGAGCAGTACTTC.

CDR3 DNA sequence: TGTGCCAGCAGCGTAGAGGGGACAAGCAATCAGCCCCAGCATTTT. This encodes CASSVEGTSNQPQHF. V gene TRBV9 combines with J gene TRBJ1-5; tentative D call: TRBD1 (6 bases). V lost 0 bases to trimming and J lost 1 base, with 8 bases between them. The CDR3 sequence is 15 residues long. Germline CDR1 and CDR2: SGDLS and YYNGEE.

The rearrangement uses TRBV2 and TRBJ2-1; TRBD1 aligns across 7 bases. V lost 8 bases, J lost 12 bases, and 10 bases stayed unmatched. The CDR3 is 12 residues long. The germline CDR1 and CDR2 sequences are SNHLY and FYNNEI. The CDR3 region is CASRYRTGRQFF. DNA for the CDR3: TGTGCCAGCCGATACCGGACAGGTCGGCAGTTCTTC.

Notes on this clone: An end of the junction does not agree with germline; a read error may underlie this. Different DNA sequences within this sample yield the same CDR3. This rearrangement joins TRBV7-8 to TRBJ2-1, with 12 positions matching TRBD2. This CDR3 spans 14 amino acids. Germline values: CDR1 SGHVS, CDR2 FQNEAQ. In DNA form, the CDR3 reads TGTGCCAGCAGCCTAGCGGGGGGGTACAATGAGCAGTTCTTC. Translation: CASSLAGGYNEQFF.

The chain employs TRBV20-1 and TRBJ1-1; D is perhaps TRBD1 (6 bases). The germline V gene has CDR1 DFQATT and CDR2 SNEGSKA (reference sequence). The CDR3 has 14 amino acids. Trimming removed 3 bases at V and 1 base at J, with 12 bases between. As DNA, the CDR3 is TGCAGTGCTAGTCCCGGCAGGGGGAACACTGAAGCTTTCTTT. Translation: CSASPGRGNTEAFF.

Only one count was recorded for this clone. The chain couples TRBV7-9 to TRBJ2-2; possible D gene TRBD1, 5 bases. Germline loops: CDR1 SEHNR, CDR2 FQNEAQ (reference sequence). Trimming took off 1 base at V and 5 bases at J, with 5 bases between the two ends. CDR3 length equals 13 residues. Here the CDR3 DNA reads TGTGCCAGCAGCTTAGACAGGACCGGGGAGCTGTTTTTT. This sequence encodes CASSLDRTGELFF. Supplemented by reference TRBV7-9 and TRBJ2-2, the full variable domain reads DTGVSQNPRHKITKRGQNVTFRCDPISEHNRLYWYRQTLGQGPEFLTYFQNEAQLEKSRLLSDRFSAERPKGSFSTLEIQRTEQGDSAMYLCASSLDRTGELFFGEGSRLTVL.

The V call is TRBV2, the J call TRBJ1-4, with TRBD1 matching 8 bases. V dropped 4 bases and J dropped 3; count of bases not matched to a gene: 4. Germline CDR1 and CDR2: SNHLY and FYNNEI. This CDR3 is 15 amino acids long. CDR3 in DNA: TGTGCCAGCAGTGGGACAGGGAGGTCTAATGAAAAACTGTTTTTT. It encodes CASSGTGRSNEKLFF.

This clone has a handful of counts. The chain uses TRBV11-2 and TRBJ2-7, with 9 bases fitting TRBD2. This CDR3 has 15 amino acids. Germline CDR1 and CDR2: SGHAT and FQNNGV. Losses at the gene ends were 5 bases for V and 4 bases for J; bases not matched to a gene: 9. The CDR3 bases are TGTGCCAGCAGCCGACTCGCGGGGGGGAATTACGAGCAGTACTTC. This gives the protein CASSRLAGGNYEQYF. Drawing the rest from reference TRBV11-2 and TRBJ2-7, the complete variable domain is EAGVAQSPRYKIIEKRQSVAFWCNPISGHATLYWYQQILGQGPKLLIQFQNNGVVDDSQLPKDRFSAERLKGVDSTLKIQPAKLEDSAVYLCASSRLAGGNYEQYFGPGTRLTVT.

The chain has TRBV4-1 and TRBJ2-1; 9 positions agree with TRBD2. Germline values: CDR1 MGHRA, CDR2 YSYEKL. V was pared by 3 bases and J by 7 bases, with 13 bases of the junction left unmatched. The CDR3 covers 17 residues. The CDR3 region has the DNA TGCGCCAGCAGCCACCCACGCGCGGGGGGGGCGGGGAATGAGCAGTTCTTC. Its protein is CASSHPRAGGAGNEQFF.

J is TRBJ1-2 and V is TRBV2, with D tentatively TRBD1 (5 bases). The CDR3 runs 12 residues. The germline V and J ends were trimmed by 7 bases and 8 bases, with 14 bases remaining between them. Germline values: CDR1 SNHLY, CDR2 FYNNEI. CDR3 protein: CASTVGAGGYTF. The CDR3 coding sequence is TGTGCCAGCACCGTAGGGGCCGGGGGCTACACCTTC.

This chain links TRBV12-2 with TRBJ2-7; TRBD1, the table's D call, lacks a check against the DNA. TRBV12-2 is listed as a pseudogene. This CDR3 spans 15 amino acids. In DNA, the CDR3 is TGTGCAAGTCGCTTAGGTGGGACAGGAGGCTACGAGCAGTACTTC. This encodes CASRLGGTGGYEQYF.

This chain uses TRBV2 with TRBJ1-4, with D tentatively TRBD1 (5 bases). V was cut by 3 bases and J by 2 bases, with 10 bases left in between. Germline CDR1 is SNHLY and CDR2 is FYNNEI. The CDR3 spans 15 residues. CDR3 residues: CASSDRGTTNEKLFF. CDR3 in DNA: TGTGCCAGCAGTGACCGGGGGACGACTAATGAAAAACTGTTTTTT. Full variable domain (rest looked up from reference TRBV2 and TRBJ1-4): EPEVTQTPSHQVTQMGQEVILRCVPISNHLYFYWYRQILGQKVEFLVSFYNNEISEKSEIFDDQFSVERPDGSNFTLKIRSTKLEDSAMYFCASSDRGTTNEKLFFGSGTQLSVL.

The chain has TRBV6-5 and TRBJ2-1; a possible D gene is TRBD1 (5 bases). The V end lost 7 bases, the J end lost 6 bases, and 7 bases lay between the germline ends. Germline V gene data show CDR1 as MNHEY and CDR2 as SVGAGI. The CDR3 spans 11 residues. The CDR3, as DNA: TGTGCCAGCACAGGGTTCAATGAGCAGTTCTTC. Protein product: CASTGFNEQFF.

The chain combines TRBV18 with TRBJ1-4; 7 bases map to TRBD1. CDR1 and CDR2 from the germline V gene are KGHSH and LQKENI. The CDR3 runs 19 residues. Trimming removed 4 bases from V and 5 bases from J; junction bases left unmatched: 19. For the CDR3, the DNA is TGTGCCAGCTCACTCTCCGGGACAGTTTTTTTTGGGACCAATGAAAAACTGTTTTTT. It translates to CASSLSGTVFFGTNEKLFF. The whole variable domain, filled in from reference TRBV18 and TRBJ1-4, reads NAGVMQNPRHLVRRRGQEARLRCSPMKGHSHVYWYRQLPEEGLKFMVYLQKENIIDESGMPKERFSAEFPKEGPSILRIQQVVRGDSAAYFCASSLSGTVFFGTNEKLFFGSGTQLSVL.

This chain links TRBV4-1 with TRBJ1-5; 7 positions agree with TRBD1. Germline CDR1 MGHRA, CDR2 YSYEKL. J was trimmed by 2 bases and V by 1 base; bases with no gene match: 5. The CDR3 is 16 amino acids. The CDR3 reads CASSQGVRGRNQPQHF. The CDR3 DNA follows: TGCGCCAGCAGCCAAGGTGTGAGGGGGCGCAATCAGCCCCAGCATTTT.

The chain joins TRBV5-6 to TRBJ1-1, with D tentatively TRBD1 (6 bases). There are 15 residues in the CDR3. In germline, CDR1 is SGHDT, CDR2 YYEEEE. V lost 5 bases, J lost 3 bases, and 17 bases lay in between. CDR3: CASSWKQGPHTEAFF. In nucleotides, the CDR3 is TGTGCCAGCAGTTGGAAGCAGGGGCCCCACACTGAAGCTTTCTTT.